This record covers a single T cell receptor beta chain. The PCR made use of 60 Vbeta and 13 Jbeta primers. This table comes from immunoSEQ multiplex PCR, and its TCRdb copy is limited to in-frame clones, with some not included. The table records approximately 150,000 clones, approximately 82% of them present only once. The data were taken from a study of cytomegalovirus exposure and HLA in healthy donors. The clonotype comes from a man aged 18 to 29 in good health and CMV-seropositive. The sequenced material came from PBMCs.

CDR3 in amino acids: CASSDPGGSGNTIYF. The CDR3 nucleotides are TGTGCCAGCAGCGATCCAGGGGGCTCTGGAAACACCATATATTTT. The gene calls are TRBV5-6 and TRBJ1-3; TRBD1 matches at 7 bases. Germline V gene lookup returns CDR1 SGHDT and CDR2 YYEEEE. CDR3 length: 15 residues. After removal of 4 bases from V and 0 bases from J, the junction contained 4 bases not matched to a gene.